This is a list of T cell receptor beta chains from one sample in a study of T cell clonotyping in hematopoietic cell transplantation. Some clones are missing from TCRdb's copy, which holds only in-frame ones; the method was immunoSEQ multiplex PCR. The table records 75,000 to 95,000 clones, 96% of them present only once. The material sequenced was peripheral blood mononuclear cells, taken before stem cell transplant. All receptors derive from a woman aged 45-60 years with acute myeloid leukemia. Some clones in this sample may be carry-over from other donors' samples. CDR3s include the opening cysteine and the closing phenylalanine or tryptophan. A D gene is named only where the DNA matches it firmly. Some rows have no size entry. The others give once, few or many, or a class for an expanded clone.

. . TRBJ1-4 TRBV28 CASSLRGGATNEKLFF TGTGCCAGCAGTTTAAGGGGCGGGGCAACTAATGAAAAACTGTTTTTT
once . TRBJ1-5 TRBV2 CASRGDSNQPQHF TGTGCCAGCAGGGGGGATAGCAATCAGCCCCAGCATTTT
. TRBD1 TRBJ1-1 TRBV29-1 CSVMGLQGADTEAFF TGCAGCGTGATGGGGCTCCAGGGGGCTGATACTGAAGCTTTCTTT
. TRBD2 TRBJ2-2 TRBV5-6 CASSPQGAGNTGELFF TGTGCCAGCAGCCCCCAGGGAGCGGGAAACACCGGGGAGCTGTTTTTT
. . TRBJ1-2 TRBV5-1 CASSQSGPLGYTF TGCGCCAGCAGTCAGTCAGGCCCCCTCGGCTACACCTTC
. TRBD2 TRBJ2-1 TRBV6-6 CASSTLRGSSYNEQFF TGTGCCAGCAGCACCTTGCGGGGGAGCAGTTACAATGAGCAGTTCTTC
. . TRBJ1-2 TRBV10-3 CAIKDSQHNYGYTF TGTGCCATCAAGGACAGCCAACATAACTATGGCTACACCTTC
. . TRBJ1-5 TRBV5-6 CASSLGPLRNQPQHF TGTGCCAGCAGCTTGGGCCCTCTCCGCAATCAGCCCCAGCATTTT
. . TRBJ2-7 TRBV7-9 CASSLAPSDIYEQYF TGTGCCAGCAGCTTAGCGCCCTCCGACATCTACGAGCAGTACTTC
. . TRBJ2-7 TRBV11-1 CASSLNYGEQYF TGTGCCAGCAGCTTAAACTACGGCGAGCAGTACTTC
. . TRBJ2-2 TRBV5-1 CASSLEGSGNTGELFF TGCGCCAGCAGCTTGGAGGGTAGCGGTAACACCGGGGAGCTGTTTTTT
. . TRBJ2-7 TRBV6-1 CASSSLYEQYF TGTGCCAGCAGCTCTTTATACGAGCAGTACTTC
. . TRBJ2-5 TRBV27 CASSRSGAEETQYF TGTGCCAGCAGCCGTAGCGGTGCGGAGGAGACCCAGTACTTC
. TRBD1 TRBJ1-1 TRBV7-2 CASSLIYDRENTEAFF TGTGCCAGCAGCTTAATATACGACAGGGAGAACACTGAAGCTTTCTTT
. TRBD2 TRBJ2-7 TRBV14 CASSQEYGTSSSYEQYF TGTGCCAGCAGCCAAGAGTATGGGACTAGCAGTTCCTACGAGCAGTACTTC
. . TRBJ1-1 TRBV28 CASSQPMNTEAFF TGTGCCAGCAGTCAGCCCATGAACACTGAAGCTTTCTTT
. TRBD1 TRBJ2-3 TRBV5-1 CASRDGTGASDTQYF TGCGCCAGCAGAGACGGGACAGGGGCATCAGATACGCAGTATTTT
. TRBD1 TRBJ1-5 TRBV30 CAWSYGTGGNQPQHF TGTGCCTGGAGCTACGGGACAGGGGGTAATCAGCCCCAGCATTTT
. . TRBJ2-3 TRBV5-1 CASSLEGRVSTDTQYF TGCGCCAGCAGCTTGGAGGGCAGGGTGAGCACAGATACGCAGTATTTT
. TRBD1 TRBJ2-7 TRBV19 CASSLGQGLLDEQYF TGTGCCAGTAGTCTCGGACAGGGCCTTTTGGACGAGCAGTACTTC
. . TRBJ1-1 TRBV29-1 CSVDEGRVNTEAFF TGCAGCGTTGATGAGGGGCGAGTGAACACTGAAGCTTTCTTT
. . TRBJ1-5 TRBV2 CASSDPGRYQPQHF TGTGCCAGCAGTGACCCGGGACGGTATCAGCCCCAGCATTTT
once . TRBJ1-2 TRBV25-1 CASRRGEGYGYTF TGTGCCAGCAGGAGGGGGGAAGGCTATGGCTACACCTTC
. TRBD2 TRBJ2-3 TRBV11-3 CASSLTGGGDTQYF TGTGCCAGCAGCTTAACTGGCGGGGGTGATACGCAGTATTTT
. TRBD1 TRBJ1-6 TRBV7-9 CASSSSGTGVNSPLHF TGTGCCAGCAGCTCATCCGGGACAGGGGTTAATTCACCCCTCCACTTT
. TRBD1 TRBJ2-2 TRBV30 CAGDRTDRVGTGELFF TGTGCCGGTGACAGAACGGACAGGGTTGGCACCGGGGAGCTGTTTTTT
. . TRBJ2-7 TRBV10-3 CAIGGGQATYEQYF TGTGCCATCGGGGGGGGACAGGCAACCTACGAGCAGTACTTC
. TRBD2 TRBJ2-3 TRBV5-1 CASSLTSGTDTQYF TGCGCCAGCAGCTTGACTAGCGGCACAGATACGCAGTATTTT
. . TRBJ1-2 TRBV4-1 CASSVTASYGYTF TGCGCCAGCAGCGTAACAGCCAGCTATGGCTACACCTTC
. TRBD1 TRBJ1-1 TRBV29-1 CSGMTGGNTEAFF TGCAGCGGGATGACAGGGGGCAACACTGAAGCTTTCTTT
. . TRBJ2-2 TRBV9 CASSVEVGTGELFF TGTGCCAGCAGCGTAGAAGTGGGAACCGGGGAGCTGTTTTTT
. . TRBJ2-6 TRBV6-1 CASSGDIGGSGANVLTF TGTGCCAGCAGTGGGGACATCGGGGGCTCTGGGGCCAACGTCCTGACTTTC
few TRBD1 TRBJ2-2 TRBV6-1 CASSEGSGQGYTGELFF TGTGCCAGCAGTGAAGGCTCGGGACAGGGGTACACCGGGGAGCTGTTTTTT
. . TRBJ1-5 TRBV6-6 CASRTSASNQPQHF TGTGCCAGCAGAACGTCAGCTAGCAATCAGCCCCAGCATTTT
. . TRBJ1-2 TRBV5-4 CASRPGRNYGYTF TGTGCCAGCAGACCCGGGAGAAACTATGGCTACACCTTC
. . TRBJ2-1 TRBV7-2 CASSRDYRDNEQFF TGTGCCAGCAGCCGTGACTATAGGGACAATGAGCAGTTCTTC
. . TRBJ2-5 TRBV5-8 CASSPLEVQETQYF TGTGCCAGCAGCCCGCTAGAAGTTCAAGAGACCCAGTACTTC
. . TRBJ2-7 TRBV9 CASSVLQDSYEQYF TGTGCCAGCAGCGTCCTACAGGACTCCTACGAGCAGTACTTC
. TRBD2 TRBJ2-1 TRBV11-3 CASSFGLAGAREQFF TGTGCCAGCAGCTTTGGACTAGCGGGGGCACGGGAGCAGTTCTTC
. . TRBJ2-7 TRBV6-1 CASTGAPRGGDEQYF TGTGCCAGCACCGGAGCTCCTAGGGGGGGTGACGAGCAGTACTTC
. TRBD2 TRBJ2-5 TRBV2 CASSRTSGGKTQYF TGTGCCAGCAGCCGGACTAGCGGGGGAAAGACCCAGTACTTC